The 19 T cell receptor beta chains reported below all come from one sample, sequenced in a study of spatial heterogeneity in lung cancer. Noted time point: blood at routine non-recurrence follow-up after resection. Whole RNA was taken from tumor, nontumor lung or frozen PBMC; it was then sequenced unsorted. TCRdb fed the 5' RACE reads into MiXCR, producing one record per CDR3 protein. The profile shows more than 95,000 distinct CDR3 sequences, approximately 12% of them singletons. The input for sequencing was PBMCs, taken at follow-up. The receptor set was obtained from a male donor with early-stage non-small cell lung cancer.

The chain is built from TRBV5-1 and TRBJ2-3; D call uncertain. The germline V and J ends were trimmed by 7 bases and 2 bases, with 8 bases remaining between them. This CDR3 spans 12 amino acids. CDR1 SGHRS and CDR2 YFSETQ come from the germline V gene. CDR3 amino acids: CASGPNTDTQYF. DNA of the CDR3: TGCGCCAGCGGTCCAAACACAGATACGCAGTATTTT.

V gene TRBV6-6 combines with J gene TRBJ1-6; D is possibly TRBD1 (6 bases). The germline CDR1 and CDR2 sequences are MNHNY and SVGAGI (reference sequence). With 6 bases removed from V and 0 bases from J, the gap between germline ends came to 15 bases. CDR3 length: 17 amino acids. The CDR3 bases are TGTGCCAGCAGAGGTGACAGGACCTTCTCCTATAATTCACCCCTCCACTTT. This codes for CASRGDRTFSYNSPLHF.

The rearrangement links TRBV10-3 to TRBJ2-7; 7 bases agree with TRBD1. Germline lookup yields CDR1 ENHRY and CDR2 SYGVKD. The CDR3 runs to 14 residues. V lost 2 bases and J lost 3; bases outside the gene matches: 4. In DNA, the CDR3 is TGTGCCATCAGTGAGCAGACAGGGAGCTACGAGCAGTACTTC. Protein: CAISEQTGSYEQYF.

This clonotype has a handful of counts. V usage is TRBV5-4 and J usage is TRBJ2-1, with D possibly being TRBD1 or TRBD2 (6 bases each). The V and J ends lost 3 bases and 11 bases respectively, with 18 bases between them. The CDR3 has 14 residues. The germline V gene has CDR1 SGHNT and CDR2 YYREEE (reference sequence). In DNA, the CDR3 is TGTGCCAGCAGCTCTAACGATGCCGGGGGCAAGCAGTTCTTC. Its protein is CASSSNDAGGKQFF. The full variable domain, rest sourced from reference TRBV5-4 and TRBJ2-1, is ETGVTQSPTHLIKTRGQQVTLRCSSQSGHNTVSWYQQALGQGPQFIFQYYREEENGRGNFPPRFSGLQFPNYSSELNVNALELDDSALYLCASSSNDAGGKQFFGPGTRLTVL.

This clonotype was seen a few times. The CDR3 reads CASSETGEQYF. The CDR3 nucleotides are TGTGCCAGCAGTGAAACAGGGGAGCAGTACTTC. This chain joins TRBV2 and TRBJ2-7, with D possibly being TRBD1 (6 bases). V was shortened by 2 bases and J by 7 bases, with 6 bases between the two germline ends. Germline V gene lookup returns CDR1 SNHLY and CDR2 FYNNEI. CDR3 size: 11 residues.

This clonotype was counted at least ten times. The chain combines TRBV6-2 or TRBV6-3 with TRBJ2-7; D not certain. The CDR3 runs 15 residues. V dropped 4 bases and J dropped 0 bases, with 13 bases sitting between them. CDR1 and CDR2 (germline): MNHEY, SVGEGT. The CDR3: CASSFRDSSSYEQYF. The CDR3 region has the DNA TGTGCCAGCAGTTTTCGAGACTCCAGCTCCTACGAGCAGTACTTC.

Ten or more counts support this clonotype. Here the CDR3 DNA reads TGCAGTGCTAGAGGAGGATCCCCGACGAGTCGCTACGAGCAGTACTTC. It encodes CSARGGSPTSRYEQYF. The chain uses TRBV20-1 and TRBJ2-7; D unresolved. The germline CDR1 and CDR2 sequences are DFQATT and SNEGSKA (reference sequence). CDR3 length: 16 residues. The V gene lost 1 base and the J gene lost 3 bases, with 19 bases spanning the gap.

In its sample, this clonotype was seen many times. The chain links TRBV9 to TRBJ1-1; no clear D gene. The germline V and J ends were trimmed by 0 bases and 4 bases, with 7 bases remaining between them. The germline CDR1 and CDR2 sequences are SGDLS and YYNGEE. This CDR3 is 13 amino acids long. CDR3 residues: CASSVVAGTEAFF. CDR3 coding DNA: TGTGCCAGCAGCGTAGTGGCGGGCACTGAAGCTTTCTTT.

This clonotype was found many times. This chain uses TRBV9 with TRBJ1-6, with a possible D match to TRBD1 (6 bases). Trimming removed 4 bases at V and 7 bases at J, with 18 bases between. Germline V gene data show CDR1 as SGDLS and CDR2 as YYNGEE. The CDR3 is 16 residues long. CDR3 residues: CASSPRGDNSNSPLHF. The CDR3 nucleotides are TGTGCCAGCAGCCCCAGAGGGGACAACTCGAATTCACCCCTCCACTTT. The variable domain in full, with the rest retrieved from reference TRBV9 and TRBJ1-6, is DSGVTQTPKHLITATGQRVTLRCSPRSGDLSVYWYQQSLDQGLQFLIQYYNGEERAKGNILERFSAQQFPDLHSELNLSSLELGDSALYFCASSPRGDNSNSPLHFGNGTRLTVT.

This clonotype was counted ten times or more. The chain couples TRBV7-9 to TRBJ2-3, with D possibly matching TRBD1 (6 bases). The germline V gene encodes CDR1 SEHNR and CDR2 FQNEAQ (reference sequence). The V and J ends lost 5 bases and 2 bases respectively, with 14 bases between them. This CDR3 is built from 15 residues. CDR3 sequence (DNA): TGTGCCAGCAGCGTCAGGGGTGTAGTCACAGATACGCAGTATTTT. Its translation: CASSVRGVVTDTQYF.

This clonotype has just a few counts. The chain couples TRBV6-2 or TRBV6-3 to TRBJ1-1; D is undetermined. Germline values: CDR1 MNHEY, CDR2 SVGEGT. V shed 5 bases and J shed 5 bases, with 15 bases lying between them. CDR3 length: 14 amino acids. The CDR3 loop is CASSPADMRTEAFF. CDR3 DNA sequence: TGTGCCAGCAGTCCTGCTGACATGAGGACTGAAGCTTTCTTT.

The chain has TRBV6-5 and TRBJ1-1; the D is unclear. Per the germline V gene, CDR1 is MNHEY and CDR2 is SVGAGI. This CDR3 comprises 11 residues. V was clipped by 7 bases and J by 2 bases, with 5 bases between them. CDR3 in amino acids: CASKGNTEAFF. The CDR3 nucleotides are TGTGCCAGCAAGGGAAACACTGAAGCTTTCTTT.

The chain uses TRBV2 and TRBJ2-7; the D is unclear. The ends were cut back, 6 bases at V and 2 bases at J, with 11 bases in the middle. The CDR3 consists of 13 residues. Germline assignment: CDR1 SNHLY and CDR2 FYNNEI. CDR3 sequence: CASRLDGPYEQYF. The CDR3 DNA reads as TGTGCCAGCAGATTGGACGGCCCCTACGAGCAGTACTTC.

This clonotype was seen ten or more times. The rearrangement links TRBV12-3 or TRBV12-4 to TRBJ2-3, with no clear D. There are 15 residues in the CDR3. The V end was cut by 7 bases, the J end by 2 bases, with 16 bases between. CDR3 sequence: CASTSLYGNTDTQYF. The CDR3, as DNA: TGTGCCAGCACCTCCCTCTATGGGAACACAGATACGCAGTATTTT.

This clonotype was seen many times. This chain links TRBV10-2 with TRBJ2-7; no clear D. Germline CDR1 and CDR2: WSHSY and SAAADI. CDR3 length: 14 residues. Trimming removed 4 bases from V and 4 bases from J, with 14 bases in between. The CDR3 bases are TGCGCCAGCAGTGTCTCAAAGGGCCTTTACGAGCAGTACTTC. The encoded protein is CASSVSKGLYEQYF.

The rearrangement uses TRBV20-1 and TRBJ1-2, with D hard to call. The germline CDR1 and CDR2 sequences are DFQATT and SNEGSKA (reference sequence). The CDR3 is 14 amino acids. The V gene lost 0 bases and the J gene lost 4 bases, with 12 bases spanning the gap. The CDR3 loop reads CSARDLREPYGYTF. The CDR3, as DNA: TGCAGTGCTAGAGATTTGAGGGAGCCCTATGGCTACACCTTC.

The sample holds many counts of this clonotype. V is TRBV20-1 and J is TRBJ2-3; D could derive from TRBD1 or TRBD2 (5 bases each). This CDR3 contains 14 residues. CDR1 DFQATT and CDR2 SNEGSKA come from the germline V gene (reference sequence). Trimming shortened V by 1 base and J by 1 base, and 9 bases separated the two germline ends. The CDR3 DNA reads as TGCAGTGCTAGAGCGGTGGGGGGCACAGATACGCAGTATTTT. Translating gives CSARAVGGTDTQYF.

The CDR3: CASSRLRDGEQFF. CDR3 DNA sequence: TGTGCCAGCTCGAGACTCCGGGACGGAGAGCAGTTCTTC. V gene TRBV2 combines with J gene TRBJ2-1; perhaps D is TRBD1 or TRBD2 (5 bases each). The CDR3 spans 13 residues. Germline CDR1 SNHLY, CDR2 FYNNEI. V dropped 8 bases and J dropped 10 bases, with 18 bases sitting between them.

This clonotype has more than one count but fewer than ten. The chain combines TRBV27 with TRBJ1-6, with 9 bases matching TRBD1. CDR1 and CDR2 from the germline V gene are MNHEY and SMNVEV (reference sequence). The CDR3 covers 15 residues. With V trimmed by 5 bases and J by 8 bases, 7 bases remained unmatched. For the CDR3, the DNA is TGTGCCAGCAGTGGCACCGGGACAGGGCATTCACCCCTCCACTTT. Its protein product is CASSGTGTGHSPLHF.